Sequencing of this T cell receptor beta chain was carried out in a study of cytomegalovirus exposure and HLA in healthy donors. Study conclusions and caveats: The productive fraction for most TCR beta V segments was about 87% or about 30% in an earlier analysis. Near-uniform donor sequencing depth was presumed by presence/absence analyses. Further analysis, carried out later, found HLA-associated TCR beta chains more clonally expanded than equally common other chains. There were some V segments, including TRBV6-2 and TRBV6-3, excluded as indistinguishable.

A multiplex PCR was run with 60 Vbeta primers and 13 Jbeta primers. Clones were sequenced by immunoSEQ multiplex PCR, and TCRdb holds only the in-frame ones, with some missing. The sample lists roughly 140,000 clones, around 80% occurring once. This clone appeared a single time. The target antigen is unknown. From germline, CDR1 is MDHEN and CDR2 SYDVKM. This CDR3 is 15 amino acids long. Unmatched junction bases numbered 11, after V lost 5 bases and J lost 8 bases. This TCR was recovered from a male donor in good health and CMV-seronegative. The chain is built from TRBV28 and TRBJ1-5, with 8 bases fitting TRBD1. Input material: PBMCs. CDR3 loop: CASSPRTGKVEPQHF. The CDR3, as DNA: TGTGCCAGCAGTCCCAGGACAGGGAAGGTCGAGCCCCAGCATTTT.